The rows below give T cell receptor beta chains drawn from one sample of a study of cytomegalovirus exposure and HLA in healthy donors. Libraries were prepared by immunoSEQ multiplex PCR; TCRdb keeps only in-frame clonotypes and omits some of them. The sample includes hundreds of thousands of clones, over 65% of them seen just once. Sequences were obtained from PBMCs. These receptors were obtained from a man younger than 35 in good health and CMV-seronegative. The CDR3 runs from the conserved cysteine through the conserved F or W. The D gene is left open where the match is weak. Clone size appears in some rows only: once, few, many, or a class for an expanded clone.

NA	TRBV30	TRBD1	TRBJ1-5	CAWSAGTDSNQPQHF	TGTGCCTGGAGCGCCGGGACAGATAGCAATCAGCCCCAGCATTTT
NA	TRBV30	NA	TRBJ1-1	CAWSVMRGGTEAFF	TGTGCCTGGAGTGTAATGAGGGGAGGAACTGAAGCTTTCTTT
NA	TRBV28	NA	TRBJ1-5	CASSQSDQPQHF	TGTGCCAGCAGCCAATCAGATCAGCCCCAGCATTTT
few	TRBV5-6	NA	TRBJ1-1	CASSLFPGSNTEAFF	TGTGCCAGCAGCTTGTTCCCAGGATCGAACACTGAAGCTTTCTTT
NA	TRBV5-1	NA	TRBJ2-2	CASSSGVTGELFF	TGCGCCAGCAGCTCAGGGGTAACCGGGGAGCTGTTTTTT
NA	TRBV29-1	NA	TRBJ1-4	CSISWSVNEKLFF	TGCAGCATCTCTTGGAGTGTAAATGAAAAACTGTTTTTT
NA	TRBV14	TRBD1	TRBJ1-3	CASRGTAGNTIYF	TGTGCCAGCAGGGGGACAGCTGGAAACACCATATATTTT
few	TRBV29-1	NA	TRBJ1-1	CSVWEGGKAFF	TGCAGCGTTTGGGAGGGGGGGAAAGCTTTCTTT
NA	TRBV5-1	NA	TRBJ1-2	CASSLGQDISGYTF	TGCGCCAGCAGCTTGGGCCAGGACATTTCTGGCTACACCTTC
NA	TRBV6-1	TRBD1	TRBJ1-5	CASRGQTSNQPQHF	TGTGCCAGCAGGGGACAGACCTCCAATCAGCCCCAGCATTTT
NA	TRBV7-9	TRBD1	TRBJ1-1	CASSPGTANTEAFF	TGTGCCAGCAGCCCGGGGACAGCGAACACTGAAGCTTTCTTT
few	TRBV5-1	TRBD1	TRBJ2-2	CASSILPGQGTIIGELFF	TGCGCCAGCAGCATACTACCGGGACAGGGGACTATAATCGGGGAGCTGTTTTTT
once	TRBV10-3	TRBD1	TRBJ2-7	CAISGGGTGIYEQYF	TGTGCCATCAGTGGTGGGGGGACAGGGATCTACGAGCAGTACTTC
NA	TRBV18	NA	TRBJ1-1	CASSPQGRLTEAFF	TGTGCCAGCTCACCTCAGGGGCGGCTCACTGAAGCTTTCTTT
NA	TRBV6-1	TRBD1	TRBJ2-2	CASSRTGQTGELFF	TGTGCCAGCAGTCGGACAGGGCAAACCGGGGAGCTGTTTTTT
NA	TRBV14	TRBD1	TRBJ2-7	CASSLRDRRNEQYF	TGTGCCAGCAGCCTCCGGGACAGGCGCAACGAGCAGTACTTC
NA	TRBV2	NA	TRBJ2-7	CASGQGSYEQYF	TGTGCCAGCGGGCAGGGTTCCTACGAGCAGTACTTC
NA	TRBV6-1	TRBD2	TRBJ2-5	CASRLAEQETQYF	TGTGCCAGCAGACTAGCGGAACAAGAGACCCAGTACTTC
NA	TRBV10-2	NA	TRBJ2-7	CASSGQGEVGYEQYF	TGCGCCAGCAGTGGGCAGGGGGAGGTGGGCTACGAGCAGTACTTC
NA	TRBV30	NA	TRBJ1-1	CAWSSAFWAEAFF	TGTGCCTGGAGTTCAGCGTTTTGGGCTGAAGCTTTCTTT
NA	TRBV18	NA	TRBJ2-7	CASSPQGDSVREQYF	TGTGCCAGCTCACCGCAGGGCGACTCCGTCCGTGAGCAGTACTTC
NA	TRBV19	NA	TRBJ1-5	CASSAPGGTSNQPQHF	TGTGCCAGTAGTGCCCCGGGAGGAACTAGCAATCAGCCCCAGCATTTT
NA	TRBV10-3	TRBD2	TRBJ2-2	CAISEAGGDTGELFF	TGTGCCATCAGTGAGGCGGGAGGGGATACCGGGGAGCTGTTTTTT
once	TRBV28	TRBD1	TRBJ1-5	CASSSLQGTNQPQHF	TGTGCCAGCAGTTCCCTACAGGGGACAAATCAGCCCCAGCATTTT
once	TRBV30	TRBD2	TRBJ2-7	CAWSRGGAFGEQYF	TGTGCCTGGAGTAGGGGAGGGGCATTCGGCGAGCAGTACTTC
NA	TRBV30	NA	TRBJ1-1	CAWSVQAYTEAFF	TGTGCCTGGAGTGTACAGGCTTACACTGAAGCTTTCTTT